Shown below are 10 T cell receptor beta chains from a single sample sequenced in a study of early T cells in non-severe SARS-CoV-2 infection. TCRdb analysed the 5' RACE reads with MiXCR anew, one entry per CDR3 protein. This table holds 20,000 to 25,000 distinct CDR3 sequences, roughly 4.8% found once. Sequences were obtained from whole blood. The receptors shown here come from an adult who was a healthcare worker with PCR-confirmed SARS-CoV-2 infection or an uninfected control (not recorded which).

This CDR3 is CASSLGHLSGPQETQYF. The CDR3 bases are TGTGCCAGCAGCCTCGGACATCTTTCCGGCCCCCAAGAGACCCAGTACTTC. V and J are TRBV5-5 and TRBJ2-5; weak D call: TRBD1 (5 bases). Germline-derived CDR1 and CDR2 are SGHKS and YYEKEE (reference sequence). CDR3 length: 17 residues. V lost 4 bases and J 1 base, leaving 20 bases between the germline ends.

This clonotype appeared many times. The rearrangement uses TRBV24-1 and TRBJ2-2; tentatively, D is TRBD1 (6 bases). Trimming pared 9 bases from V and 5 bases from J, leaving 12 bases between. The length of the CDR3 is 13 residues. Germline loops: CDR1 KGHDR, CDR2 SFDVKD. The CDR3 DNA sequence: TGTGCCACCTCAGGGGATGAGACCGGGGAGCTGTTTTTT. Protein product: CATSGDETGELFF.

This clonotype was recorded many times. This rearrangement joins TRBV6-5 to TRBJ1-6; a possible D gene is TRBD1 (6 bases). CDR1 and CDR2 (germline): MNHEY, SVGAGI. V lost 5 bases to trimming and J lost 9 bases, with 11 bases between them. The CDR3 is made up of 13 amino acids. The CDR3 sequence: CASSRTGLSPLHF. CDR3 sequence (DNA): TGTGCCAGCAGTAGAACAGGGCTTTCACCCCTCCACTTT.

The rearrangement links TRBV5-1 to TRBJ1-2; D is unclear. This CDR3 contains 13 residues. V lost 6 bases, J lost 1 base, and 10 bases lay in between. Germline values: CDR1 SGHRS, CDR2 YFSETQ. The CDR3 DNA follows: TGCGCCAGCACCCCGGACGGTAACTATGGCTACACCTTC. Translated: CASTPDGNYGYTF. Based on the CDR3 plus reference TRBV5-1 and TRBJ1-2, the full variable domain is KAGVTQTPRYLIKTRGQQVTLSCSPISGHRSVSWYQQTPGQGLQFLFEYFSETQRNKGNFPGRFSGRQFSNSRSEMNVSTLELGDSALYLCASTPDGNYGYTFGSGTRLTVV.

This clonotype was seen ten or more times. V gene TRBV7-2 combines with J gene TRBJ1-5; 7 positions agree with TRBD1. V lost 3 bases to trimming and J lost 3 bases; unmatched junction nucleotides: 5. The CDR3 is 15 residues long. CDR1 is SGHTA and CDR2 is FQGNSA in the germline V gene. The CDR3 loop reads CASSFQTGNNQPQHF. CDR3 bases: TGTGCCAGCAGCTTTCAGACAGGGAACAATCAGCCCCAGCATTTT.

The table lists this clonotype with many counts. V usage is TRBV20-1 and J usage is TRBJ2-4, with 10 nucleotides matching TRBD2. This CDR3 has 14 residues. V dropped 3 bases and J dropped 5; count of bases not matched to a gene: 4. Germline CDR1 is DFQATT and CDR2 is SNEGSKA (reference sequence). CDR3 bases: TGCAGTGCTAGGGCCGGGACTAGCGAAAACATTCAGTACTTC. It codes for CSARAGTSENIQYF.

This chain uses TRBV7-2 with TRBJ1-5; no definite D call. This CDR3 is built from 14 residues. Per the germline V gene, CDR1 is SGHTA and CDR2 is FQGNSA. V lost 2 bases, J lost 0 bases, and 5 bases lay in between. DNA of the CDR3: TGTGCCAGCAGCTTAACTGTTAGCAATCAGCCCCAGCATTTT. Translating gives CASSLTVSNQPQHF.

The table lists this clonotype with many counts. V usage is TRBV4-1 and J usage is TRBJ2-2; possible D gene TRBD1, 5 bases. Germline V gene sequence: CDR1 MGHRA, CDR2 YSYEKL. The CDR3 loop spans 15 amino acids. Deletions cut 1 base from V and 0 bases from J, with 6 bases between. The CDR3 nucleotides are TGCGCCAGCAGCCAAGTAGGGGCGAACACCGGGGAGCTGTTTTTT. This codes for CASSQVGANTGELFF.

At least ten counts were recorded for this clonotype. This sequence joins TRBV6-1 and TRBJ1-2; no firm D call. There are 12 residues in the CDR3. Trimming shortened V by 2 bases and J by 5 bases, and 6 bases separated the two germline ends. CDR1 is MNHNS, CDR2 SASEGT, per germline. The CDR3 is CASSERDYGYTF. The CDR3 DNA reads TGTGCCAGCAGTGAAAGGGATTATGGCTACACCTTC.

At least ten counts were recorded for this clonotype. The chain employs TRBV7-6 and TRBJ1-4; possibly TRBD1 for D (6 bases). The germline CDR1 and CDR2 sequences are SGHVS and FNYEAQ. The CDR3 totals 16 residues. Trimming cost V 1 base and J 5 bases, with 14 bases left between them. The CDR3: CASSLGVAGENEKLFF. The CDR3 DNA follows: TGTGCCAGCAGCTTAGGAGTGGCAGGGGAGAATGAAAAACTGTTTTTT.